These T cell receptor beta chains were read from a single sample in a study of blood T cell repertoires in COVID-19. Sequenced by immunoSEQ multiplex PCR; TCRdb stores in-frame clones only, minus some. The data show around 450,000 clones, around 89% seen once. Input material: peripheral blood. These receptors originate from a woman in her 30s with acute or convalescent COVID-19. CDR3s include the opening cysteine and the closing phenylalanine or tryptophan. A D gene is named only where the DNA matches it firmly. Some rows have no size entry. The others give once, few or many, or a class for an expanded clone.

CDR3 protein	CDR3 DNA	D gene	clone size	J gene	V gene
CASSLPPRGGSLNEQFF	TGCGCCAGCAGCCTCCCCCCGCGGGGGGGCTCCCTAAATGAGCAGTTCTTC	TRBD2	NA	TRBJ2-1	TRBV4-1
CASSLKRSAEQYF	TGTGCCAGCAGCTTAAAGAGGTCAGCCGAGCAGTACTTC	NA	NA	TRBJ2-7	TRBV7-6
CASSLTLAGDSYNEQFF	TGTGCCAGCAGCTTAACGCTAGCGGGGGACTCCTACAATGAGCAGTTCTTC	TRBD2	NA	TRBJ2-1	TRBV7-9
CASSSDISNQPQHF	TGTGCCAGCAGTTCCGACATTAGCAATCAGCCCCAGCATTTT	NA	NA	TRBJ1-5	TRBV28
CATSLGTGRNEQFF	TGTGCCACCAGCTTGGGGACAGGGCGCAATGAGCAGTTCTTC	TRBD1	once	TRBJ2-1	TRBV15
CASSQSLSGGPYEQYF	TGCGCCAGCAGCCAATCCCTTAGCGGGGGCCCCTACGAGCAGTACTTC	TRBD2	NA	TRBJ2-7	TRBV4-1
CASSPRDTNYGYTF	TGTGCCAGCAGTCCCCGGGACACCAACTATGGCTACACCTTC	NA	NA	TRBJ1-2	TRBV28
CASSFGTGGNEQFF	TGTGCCAGCAGCTTTGGGACAGGGGGCAATGAGCAGTTCTTC	TRBD1	NA	TRBJ2-1	TRBV7-2
CASSTGQANYGYTF	TGTGCCAGCAGCACCGGACAGGCCAACTATGGCTACACCTTC	TRBD1	NA	TRBJ1-2	TRBV9
CASSGQGATDTQYF	TGTGCCAGCAGTGGACAGGGGGCCACAGATACGCAGTATTTT	TRBD1	NA	TRBJ2-3	TRBV2
CASSLGGYEQYF	TGCGCCAGCAGCTTGGGCGGCTACGAGCAGTACTTC	NA	few	TRBJ2-7	TRBV5-1
CASRTTGTDTQYF	TGTGCCAGCAGAACCACAGGGACAGATACGCAGTATTTT	NA	NA	TRBJ2-3	TRBV27
CASSQVLFQRKYTGELFF	TGTGCCAGCAGCCAAGTACTATTCCAGCGGAAATACACCGGGGAGCTGTTTTTT	NA	NA	TRBJ2-2	TRBV4-2
CAWSDTGTGVGQPQHF	TGTGCCTGGAGTGACACCGGGACAGGGGTCGGCCAGCCCCAGCATTTT	TRBD1	few	TRBJ1-5	TRBV30
CASSDPGQGALEAFF	TGTGCCAGCAGTGACCCGGGACAGGGGGCGCTTGAAGCTTTCTTT	TRBD1	NA	TRBJ1-1	TRBV2
CASSQGGEPYEQYF	TGTGCCAGCAGCCAAGGCGGGGAGCCCTACGAGCAGTACTTC	NA	NA	TRBJ2-7	TRBV3-1/TRBV3-2